Below, 30 T cell receptor beta chains from the same sample are listed, as sequenced in a study of T-cell reconstitution after alpha-beta-depleted transplantation in children. Preparation of the TCRbeta library involved a method that used unique molecular identifiers. TCRdb reprocessed the PCR reads with MiXCR, giving one entry per CDR3 protein. Of some 200,000 distinct CDR3 sequences listed, roughly 11% are singletons. The material sequenced was PBMCs, taken before TCRalphabeta/CD19-depleted stem cell transplant. Source of these receptors: a child in the first two years of life with acute myeloid leukemia, due to receive a stem cell transplant.

The chain employs TRBV6-1 and TRBJ2-5; TRBD1 matches 7 bases. V gave up 4 bases and J gave up 5 bases; unmatched junction bases: 7. Germline V gene lookup returns CDR1 MNHNS and CDR2 SASEGT. The length of the CDR3 is 14 residues. The CDR3 DNA sequence: TGTGCCAGCAGTGGCAGGGGGTTGGAGGAGACCCAGTACTTC. As protein: CASSGRGLEETQYF.

This clonotype was seen repeatedly, ten times or more. The chain has TRBV20-1 and TRBJ1-1, with 8 bases lining up with TRBD1. The CDR3 has 15 amino acids. Per the germline V gene, CDR1 is DFQATT and CDR2 is SNEGSKA (reference sequence). The V gene end was trimmed by 3 bases and the J gene end by 3 bases; junction bases not matched to a gene: 9. The CDR3 region has the DNA TGCAGTGCTAGCTCCGGACAGGGAGGCGACACTGAAGCTTTCTTT. Translated: CSASSGQGGDTEAFF.

This clonotype was seen at least ten times. The rearrangement joins TRBV4-2 to TRBJ1-6, with D tentatively TRBD1 (6 bases). The CDR3 runs 14 residues. The V gene lost 2 bases and the J gene lost 7 bases, with 9 bases spanning the gap. Looked up from germline, CDR1 is LGHNA and CDR2 is YNFKEQ. Here the CDR3 DNA reads TGTGCCAGCAGCCAACAGGGGCGGAATTCACCCCTCCACTTT. This encodes CASSQQGRNSPLHF.

The chain joins TRBV19 to TRBJ1-4; D is uncertain. The CDR3 extends over 14 amino acids. V was trimmed by 6 bases and J by 0 bases, leaving 8 bases between them. Per germline, CDR1 LNHDA and CDR2 SQIVND (reference sequence). As DNA, the CDR3 is TGTGCCAGTAGGAACTATGCAACTAATGAAAAACTGTTTTTT. Translated, it gives CASRNYATNEKLFF.

This clonotype was picked up many times. This chain uses TRBV29-1 with TRBJ2-3, with D possibly being TRBD2 (6 bases). Germline lookup yields CDR1 SQVTM and CDR2 ANQGSEA. Trimming removed 7 bases from V and 4 bases from J, with 18 bases in between. The CDR3 length is 14 residues. DNA of the CDR3: TGCAGCGCCAGCCGGGGTGGGGAGGCAGATACGCAGTATTTT. Its protein product is CSASRGGEADTQYF.

This clonotype occurred many times. This chain connects TRBV25-1 to TRBJ2-2; D is tentatively TRBD1 or TRBD2 (7 bases each). CDR1 is MGHDK and CDR2 is SYGVNS in the germline V gene. The CDR3 runs to 16 residues. The V end lost 4 bases, the J end lost 0 bases, and 12 bases lay between the germline ends. The CDR3 DNA is TGTGCCAGCAGTGTGGGGGGGACAGCGAACACCGGGGAGCTGTTTTTT. Its protein is CASSVGGTANTGELFF.

This clonotype came up many times. The chain combines TRBV12-3 or TRBV12-4 with TRBJ2-2, with 7 bases that match TRBD1. The CDR3 is made up of 15 amino acids. After removal of 3 bases from V and 1 base from J, the junction contained 2 bases not matched to a gene. CDR3 DNA: TGTGCCAGCAGTTTCAGACAGGGGAACACCGGGGAGCTGTTTTTT. As protein: CASSFRQGNTGELFF.

Remarks on this clonotype: A single base separates this from a much larger clone, so it may be a read error. This rearrangement joins TRBV18 to TRBJ1-5, with a possible D match to TRBD1 (5 bases). The CDR3 has 16 amino acids. Looked up from germline, CDR1 is KGHSH and CDR2 is LQKENI. This chain's CDR3 is CTSSPSRAYGGQPQHF. As DNA, the CDR3 is TGTACCAGCTCACCATCTAGGGCCTATGGGGGGCAGCCCCAGCATTTT.

This clonotype was recorded at least ten times. V gene TRBV5-1 combines with J gene TRBJ1-1; possibly TRBD1 for D (6 bases). Trimming stripped 3 bases from V and 0 bases from J, with 12 bases between. Germline-derived CDR1 and CDR2 are SGHRS and YFSETQ. CDR3 length: 15 amino acids. In DNA form, the CDR3 reads TGCGCCAGCAGCTCCCCCGGGGGCATGAACACTGAAGCTTTCTTT. Protein: CASSSPGGMNTEAFF.

In the case of this clonotype: This may come from a read error, since a much larger clone is one base off. The chain combines TRBV20-1 with TRBJ1-2; D call uncertain. V lost 6 bases and J 4 bases, leaving 12 bases between the germline ends. This CDR3 spans 12 amino acids. The germline V gene has CDR1 DFQATT and CDR2 SNEGSKA (reference sequence). The CDR3 loop reads CSASSGSYGYTF. In nucleotides, the CDR3 is TGCAGTGCCAGTTCTGGATCCTATGGCTACACCTTC.

This rearrangement joins TRBV5-1 to TRBJ2-5; TRBD1 or TRBD2 may be the D gene (5 bases each). CDR3 length: 16 amino acids. Between the trimmed V and J ends, which lost 4 bases and 5 bases, there was a span of 21 bases. Germline assignment: CDR1 SGHRS and CDR2 YFSETQ. This CDR3 is CASSNPPGPQLETQYF. CDR3 in DNA: TGCGCCAGCAGCAACCCGCCGGGGCCGCAATTGGAGACCCAGTACTTC.

At least ten counts were recorded for this clonotype. The chain couples TRBV20-1 to TRBJ1-1; D remains ambiguous. The germline gives CDR1 DFQATT, CDR2 SNEGSKA (reference sequence). The CDR3 consists of 11 residues. Trimming cost V 5 bases and J 4 bases, with 8 bases left between them. This CDR3 reads CSAASATEAFF. The CDR3 nucleotides are TGCAGTGCTGCCTCGGCCACTGAAGCTTTCTTT.

This clonotype has just a few counts. V and J are TRBV18 and TRBJ1-5; D uncertain. V lost 3 bases to trimming and J lost 4 bases, with 10 bases between them. Germline V CDR1 and CDR2: KGHSH, LQKENI. The CDR3 is 14 amino acids. The CDR3 coding sequence is TGTGCCAGCTCACCGGGTAATCTAAATCAGCCCCAGCATTTT. The encoded protein is CASSPGNLNQPQHF. The whole variable domain, filled in from reference TRBV18 and TRBJ1-5, reads NAGVMQNPRHLVRRRGQEARLRCSPMKGHSHVYWYRQLPEEGLKFMVYLQKENIIDESGMPKERFSAEFPKEGPSILRIQQVVRGDSAAYFCASSPGNLNQPQHFGDGTRLSIL.

This clonotype was seen at least ten times. The rearrangement uses TRBV12-3 or TRBV12-4 and TRBJ1-2, with D possibly matching TRBD1 (5 bases). This CDR3 region has 11 residues. The V and J ends lost 6 bases and 7 bases respectively, with 9 bases between them. The CDR3 DNA sequence: TGTGCCAGCAGCCCAGGGTTTGGCTACACCTTC. Translating it yields CASSPGFGYTF.

This clonotype showed up just a few times. The chain links TRBV4-2 to TRBJ2-1; D is perhaps TRBD2 (6 bases). Germline V gene lookup returns CDR1 LGHNA and CDR2 YNFKEQ. The CDR3 runs 16 residues. V dropped 3 bases and J dropped 6 bases, with 18 bases sitting between them. DNA for the CDR3: TGTGCCAGCAGCCAGCCCGGGACTTCCGGGGGCAATGAGCAGTTCTTC. Protein: CASSQPGTSGGNEQFF.

This clonotype has ten or more counts. The V gene is TRBV4-3, the J gene TRBJ2-1; D unclear. V lost 0 bases to trimming and J lost 4 bases, with 7 bases between them. The CDR3 consists of 14 residues. Germline CDR1 LGHNA, CDR2 YSLEER. The CDR3 spells CASSQEALYNEQFF. The DNA for the CDR3 is TGCGCCAGCAGCCAAGAGGCGCTTTACAATGAGCAGTTCTTC.

This CDR3 is CASSTTSGSGEQFF. The CDR3 nucleotides are TGTGCCAGCAGCACGACTAGCGGGAGTGGTGAGCAGTTCTTC. V usage is TRBV6-2 or TRBV6-3 and J usage is TRBJ2-1, with TRBD2 matching 12 bases. Germline assignment: CDR1 MNHEY and CDR2 SVGEGT. This CDR3 comprises 14 residues. The J segment lost 9 bases and the V segment lost 6 bases, leaving 6 bases of the junction unmatched.

This clonotype was observed at least ten times. The CDR3 region has the DNA TGTGCCATCAGTGACAGGGGGCTTGATGGCTACACCTTC. This gives the protein CAISDRGLDGYTF. The chain links TRBV10-3 to TRBJ1-2, with 8 bases aligning to TRBD1. Unmatched junction bases numbered 3, after V lost 3 bases and J lost 6 bases. CDR1 and CDR2 (germline): ENHRY, SYGVKD. The length of the CDR3 is 13 residues.

This clonotype has a count of ten or more. The genes are TRBV20-1 and TRBJ2-7; D is unresolved. Trimming removed 3 bases from V and 1 base from J, with 7 bases in between. Germline V gene data show CDR1 as DFQATT and CDR2 as SNEGSKA (reference sequence). This CDR3 has 12 amino acids. The CDR3 DNA reads TGCAGTGCTAGCCTTGAATCCTACGAGCAGTACTTC. Residues: CSASLESYEQYF.

CDR3 bases: TGTGCCAGCAGCACCCGCCTTACAGGGGGTGAGCAGTTCTTC. It codes for CASSTRLTGGEQFF. V gene TRBV11-3 combines with J gene TRBJ2-1, with 8 bases identical to TRBD1. The CDR3 has 14 residues. Germline CDR1 SGHNT, CDR2 YENEEA. J gave up 9 bases and V 5 bases, and 9 bases lay outside the gene matches.

Ten or more counts support this clonotype. J is TRBJ1-6 and V is TRBV5-1, with D perhaps matching TRBD1 (5 bases). V lost 3 bases and J lost 7, with 17 bases in between. Germline values: CDR1 SGHRS, CDR2 YFSETQ. The CDR3 has 16 amino acids. The CDR3 sequence: CASSSPSTAGNSPLHF. The CDR3 coding sequence is TGCGCCAGCAGCTCGCCATCTACGGCAGGGAATTCACCCCTCCACTTT.

There are many counts of this clonotype. The V and J genes are TRBV4-1 and TRBJ2-1, with D perhaps TRBD2 (6 bases). This CDR3 region has 15 residues. V lost 3 bases to trimming and J lost 0 bases, with 9 bases between them. The germline V gene has CDR1 MGHRA and CDR2 YSYEKL. The CDR3 nucleotides are TGCGCCAGCAGCCACCCCGGGGGCTCCTACAATGAGCAGTTCTTC. Its translation is CASSHPGGSYNEQFF.

In this sample, this clonotype turned up many times. V gene TRBV29-1 combines with J gene TRBJ2-3; D unclear. The V end was cut by 3 bases, the J end by 5 bases, with 9 bases between. There are 12 residues in the CDR3. Germline CDR1 reads SQVTM; CDR2 reads ANQGSEA. The DNA of the CDR3 is TGCAGCGTTGACTACTCGGGAGATACGCAGTATTTT. Translation: CSVDYSGDTQYF.

This clonotype was seen many times. The chain's CDR3 is CSARDEGPGANVLTF. CDR3 DNA sequence: TGCAGTGCTAGAGATGAGGGACCTGGGGCCAACGTCCTGACTTTC. V usage is TRBV20-1 and J usage is TRBJ2-6, with D perhaps TRBD1 or TRBD2 (5 bases each). CDR1 DFQATT and CDR2 SNEGSKA come from the germline V gene (reference sequence). The CDR3 consists of 15 residues. V lost 0 bases to trimming and J lost 2 bases, with 8 bases between them.

This clonotype was found a few times. A much larger clone sits a single nucleotide away, making a read error possible. The rearrangement links TRBV3-1 to TRBJ1-2; D remains ambiguous. The CDR3 is 14 amino acids. Germline CDR1 reads LGHDT; CDR2 reads YNNKEL (reference sequence). The chain's CDR3 is CAGSLRRTGYGYTF. The DNA for the CDR3 is TGTGCCGGCAGCCTGAGACGGACTGGGTATGGCTACACCTTC.

This clonotype was observed at least ten times. This chain links TRBV5-1 with TRBJ1-2; the D is unclear. Germline-derived CDR1 and CDR2 are SGHRS and YFSETQ. Trimming pared 0 bases from V and 7 bases from J, leaving 7 bases between. CDR3 length equals 12 residues. This CDR3 is CASSLDGSGYTF. The CDR3 DNA is TGCGCCAGCAGCTTGGACGGTTCTGGCTACACCTTC. Based on the CDR3 plus reference TRBV5-1 and TRBJ1-2, the full variable domain is KAGVTQTPRYLIKTRGQQVTLSCSPISGHRSVSWYQQTPGQGLQFLFEYFSETQRNKGNFPGRFSGRQFSNSRSEMNVSTLELGDSALYLCASSLDGSGYTFGSGTRLTVV.

The rearrangement links TRBV6-5 to TRBJ2-7, with 7 positions matching TRBD1. Germline trimming cut 1 base from V and 2 bases from J; bases unmatched to any gene: 5. CDR1 and CDR2 from the germline V gene are MNHEY and SVGAGI. This CDR3 region has 15 residues. This chain's CDR3 is CASSYLGQSPYEQYF. The DNA for the CDR3 is TGTGCCAGCAGTTACTTGGGACAGTCCCCCTACGAGCAGTACTTC.

In its sample, this clonotype was seen many times. The CDR3: CASSLFATGPPTNEKLFF. In nucleotides, the CDR3 is TGTGCCAGCAGTTTATTTGCTACAGGGCCCCCAACTAATGAAAAACTGTTTTTT. The chain combines TRBV27 with TRBJ1-4; a weak D match, TRBD1 (6 bases). The CDR3 spans 18 residues. In germline, CDR1 is MNHEY, CDR2 SMNVEV (reference sequence). The V gene lost 1 base and the J gene lost 0 bases, with 15 bases spanning the gap.

This clonotype occurred many times. The rearrangement uses TRBV7-2 and TRBJ1-6; 12 nucleotides line up with TRBD1. The CDR3 contains 15 residues. Looked up from germline, CDR1 is SGHTA and CDR2 is FQGNSA. The trim removed 1 base at V and 10 bases at J, leaving 2 bases unmatched. The CDR3, as DNA: TGTGCCAGCAGCTTAGTGGGGACAGGGGGCTCACCCCTCCACTTT. Its protein product is CASSLVGTGGSPLHF.

At least ten counts were recorded for this clonotype. J is TRBJ1-6 and V is TRBV4-1; D remains unclear. V gave up 0 bases and J gave up 7 bases, with 10 bases separating them. This CDR3 is 15 amino acids long. From germline, CDR1 is MGHRA and CDR2 YSYEKL. CDR3 nucleotide sequence: TGCGCCAGCAGCCAAGAATGGGGTGTGAATTCACCCCTCCACTTT. Translated: CASSQEWGVNSPLHF.